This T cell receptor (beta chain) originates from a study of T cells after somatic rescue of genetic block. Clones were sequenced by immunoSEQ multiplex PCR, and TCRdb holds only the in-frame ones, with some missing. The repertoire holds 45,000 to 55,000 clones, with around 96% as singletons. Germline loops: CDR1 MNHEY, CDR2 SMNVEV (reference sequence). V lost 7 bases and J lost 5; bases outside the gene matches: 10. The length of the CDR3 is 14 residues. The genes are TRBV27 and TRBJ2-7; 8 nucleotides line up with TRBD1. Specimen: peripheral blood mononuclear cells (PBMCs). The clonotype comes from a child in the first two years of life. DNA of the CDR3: TGTGCCAGCACTTCCGGGACAGGATCCCACGAGCAGTACTTC. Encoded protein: CASTSGTGSHEQYF.